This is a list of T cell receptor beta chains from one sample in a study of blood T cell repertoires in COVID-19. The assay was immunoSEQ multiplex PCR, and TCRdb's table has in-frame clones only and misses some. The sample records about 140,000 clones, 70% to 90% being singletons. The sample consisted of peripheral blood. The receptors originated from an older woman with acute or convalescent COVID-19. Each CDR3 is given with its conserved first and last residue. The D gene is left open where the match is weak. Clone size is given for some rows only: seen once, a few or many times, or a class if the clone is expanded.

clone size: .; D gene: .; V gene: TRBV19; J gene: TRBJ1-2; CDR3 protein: CASRDRGAQNYGYTF; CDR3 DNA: TGTGCCAGTAGGGATCGTGGGGCGCAGAACTATGGCTACACCTTC
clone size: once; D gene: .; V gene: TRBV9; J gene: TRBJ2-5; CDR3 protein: CASSVGGGVQETQYF; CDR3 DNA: TGTGCCAGCAGCGTGGGAGGGGGGGTCCAAGAGACCCAGTACTTC
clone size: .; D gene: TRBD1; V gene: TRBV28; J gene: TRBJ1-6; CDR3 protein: CASSFYRGNSPLHF; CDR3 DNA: TGTGCCAGCAGTTTCTACAGGGGAAATTCACCCCTCCACTTT
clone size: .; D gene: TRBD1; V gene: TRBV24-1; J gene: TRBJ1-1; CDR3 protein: CATSDWRGAAGGAFF; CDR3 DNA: TGTGCCACCAGTGATTGGAGGGGGGCCGCAGGGGGAGCTTTCTTT
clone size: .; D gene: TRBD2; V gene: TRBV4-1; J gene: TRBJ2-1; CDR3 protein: CASSQLRGGSYNEQFF; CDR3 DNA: TGCGCCAGCAGCCAATTGCGGGGGGGTTCCTACAATGAGCAGTTCTTC
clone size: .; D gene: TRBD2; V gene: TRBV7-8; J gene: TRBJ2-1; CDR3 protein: CASSSHLQTSGNVGEQFF; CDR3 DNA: TGTGCCAGCAGCTCTCACCTCCAGACTAGCGGGAATGTTGGTGAGCAGTTCTTC
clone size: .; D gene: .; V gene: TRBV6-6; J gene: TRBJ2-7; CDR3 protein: CASIEPPYEQYF; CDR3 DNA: TGTGCCAGCATAGAACCCCCCTACGAGCAGTACTTC
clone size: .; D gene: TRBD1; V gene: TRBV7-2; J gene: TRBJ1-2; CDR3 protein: CASSADRANYGYTF; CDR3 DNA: TGTGCCAGCAGCGCAGACAGGGCTAACTATGGCTACACCTTC
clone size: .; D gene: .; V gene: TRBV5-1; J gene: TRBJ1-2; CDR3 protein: CASRPGGFRNHGYTF; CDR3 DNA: TGCGCCAGCAGGCCGGGGGGATTTCGAAATCATGGCTACACCTTC
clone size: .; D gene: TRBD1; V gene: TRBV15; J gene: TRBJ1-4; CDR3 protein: CATRDRAATNEKLFF; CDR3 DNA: TGTGCCACCCGCGACAGGGCGGCAACTAATGAAAAACTGTTTTTT
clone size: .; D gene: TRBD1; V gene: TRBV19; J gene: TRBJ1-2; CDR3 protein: CASSSPGQGYGYTF; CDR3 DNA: TGTGCCAGTAGTTCACCGGGACAGGGTTATGGCTACACCTTC
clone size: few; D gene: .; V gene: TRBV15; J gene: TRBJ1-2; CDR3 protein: CATSRDAGQFYGYTF; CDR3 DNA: TGTGCCACCAGCAGAGATGCCGGACAGTTCTATGGCTACACCTTC
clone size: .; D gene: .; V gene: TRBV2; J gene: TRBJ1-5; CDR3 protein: CASSDRRQHGNQPQHF; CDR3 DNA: TGTGCCAGCAGTGATCGAAGACAGCACGGCAATCAGCCCCAGCATTTT
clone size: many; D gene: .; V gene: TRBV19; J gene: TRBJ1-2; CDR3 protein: CASRESGRENYGYTF; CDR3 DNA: TGTGCCAGTCGTGAATCGGGACGGGAGAACTATGGCTACACCTTC
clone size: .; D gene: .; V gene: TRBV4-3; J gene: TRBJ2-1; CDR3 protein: CASSPTGWEYNEQFF; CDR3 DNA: TGCGCCAGCAGCCCTACAGGGTGGGAATACAATGAGCAGTTCTTC
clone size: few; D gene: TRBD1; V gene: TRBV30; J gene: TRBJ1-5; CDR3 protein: CAWSRSDRDNQPQHF; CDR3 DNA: TGTGCCTGGAGCCGGTCCGACAGGGATAATCAGCCCCAGCATTTT
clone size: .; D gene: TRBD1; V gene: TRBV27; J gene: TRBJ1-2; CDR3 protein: CASSLRGQFSYTF; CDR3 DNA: TGTGCCAGCAGTTTACGGGGACAGTTCAGCTACACCTTC
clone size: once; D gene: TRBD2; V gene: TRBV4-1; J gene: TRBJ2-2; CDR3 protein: CASSHPIRGGFTGELFF; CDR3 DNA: TGCGCCAGCAGCCACCCTATTCGGGGGGGTTTCACCGGGGAGCTGTTTTTT
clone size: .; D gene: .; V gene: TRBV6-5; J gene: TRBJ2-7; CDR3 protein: CATSGRPSYEQYF; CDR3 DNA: TGTGCCACCTCAGGAAGGCCTTCCTACGAGCAGTACTTC
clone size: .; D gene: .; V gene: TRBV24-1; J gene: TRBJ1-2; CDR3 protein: CATSDFSVNYGYTF; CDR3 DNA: TGTGCCACCAGTGATTTTTCAGTCAACTATGGCTACACCTTC
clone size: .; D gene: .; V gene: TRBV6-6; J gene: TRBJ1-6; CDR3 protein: CASSFVRDYNSPLHF; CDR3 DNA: TGTGCCAGCAGTTTTGTCAGGGACTATAATTCACCCCTCCACTTT
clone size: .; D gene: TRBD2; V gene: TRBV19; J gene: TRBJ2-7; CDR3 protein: CASSPSMGGPDLRQYF; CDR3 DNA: TGTGCCAGTAGCCCCAGTATGGGAGGGCCCGACCTTCGGCAGTACTTC
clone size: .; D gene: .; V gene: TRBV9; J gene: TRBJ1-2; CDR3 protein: CASSVDSNYGYTF; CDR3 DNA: TGTGCCAGCAGCGTAGACAGCAACTATGGCTACACCTTC
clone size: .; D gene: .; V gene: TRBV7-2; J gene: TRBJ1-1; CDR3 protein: CASSLGASGTEAFF; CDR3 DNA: TGTGCCAGCAGCTTAGGGGCGTCCGGCACTGAAGCTTTCTTT
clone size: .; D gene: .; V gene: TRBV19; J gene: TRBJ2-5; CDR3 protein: CASSIGRDGRETQYF; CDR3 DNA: TGTGCCAGTAGTATAGGAAGGGACGGGAGAGAGACCCAGTACTTC
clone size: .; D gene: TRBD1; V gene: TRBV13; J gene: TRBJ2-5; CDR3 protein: CASSSTLQGVAQYF; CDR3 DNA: TGTGCCAGCAGCTCAACTCTACAGGGGGTCGCCCAGTACTTC
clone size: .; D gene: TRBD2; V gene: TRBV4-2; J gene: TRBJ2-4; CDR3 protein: CASSQDSSGGWENIQYF; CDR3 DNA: TGTGCCAGCAGCCAAGATAGCAGCGGGGGGTGGGAAAACATTCAGTACTTC
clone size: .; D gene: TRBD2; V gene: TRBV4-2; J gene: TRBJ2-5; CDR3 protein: CASSQGTSGGAFQETQYF; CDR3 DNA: TGTGCCAGCAGCCAAGGGACTAGCGGGGGGGCATTTCAAGAGACCCAGTACTTC
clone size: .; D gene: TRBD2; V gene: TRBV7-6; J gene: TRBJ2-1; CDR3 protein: CASSLGVSGGARQFF; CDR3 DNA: TGTGCCAGCAGCTTAGGGGTTAGCGGGGGGGCCAGGCAGTTCTTC
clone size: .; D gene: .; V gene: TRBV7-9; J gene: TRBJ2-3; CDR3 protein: CASSLDSISTDTQYF; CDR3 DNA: TGTGCCAGCAGCTTGGACAGCATTAGCACAGATACGCAGTATTTT
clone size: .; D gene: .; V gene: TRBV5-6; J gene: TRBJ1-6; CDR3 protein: CASSGSPGVVLSPLHF; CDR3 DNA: TGTGCCAGCAGCGGATCCCCCGGGGTGGTACTTTCACCCCTCCACTTT
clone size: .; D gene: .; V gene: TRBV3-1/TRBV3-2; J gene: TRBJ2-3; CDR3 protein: CASSQASRADTQYF; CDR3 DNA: TGTGCCAGCAGCCAAGCTAGCCGTGCAGATACGCAGTATTTT
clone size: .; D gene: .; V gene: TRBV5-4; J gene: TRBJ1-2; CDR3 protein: CASSFGGGSRNYGYTF; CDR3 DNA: TGTGCCAGCAGCTTCGGTGGGGGCAGCAGGAACTATGGCTACACCTTC
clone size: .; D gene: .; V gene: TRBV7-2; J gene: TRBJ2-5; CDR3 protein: CASSSGLTGETQYF; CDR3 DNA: TGTGCCAGCAGCTCCGGACTGACGGGAGAGACCCAGTACTTC
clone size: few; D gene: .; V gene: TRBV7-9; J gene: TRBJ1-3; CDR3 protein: CASSPGPQGDSGNTIYF; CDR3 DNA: TGTGCCAGCAGCCCTGGGCCGCAGGGTGACTCTGGAAACACCATATATTTT
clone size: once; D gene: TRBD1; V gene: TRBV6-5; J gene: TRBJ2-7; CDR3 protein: CASSRQGAAYEQYF; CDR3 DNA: TGTGCCAGCAGCCGACAGGGGGCGGCCTACGAGCAGTACTTC
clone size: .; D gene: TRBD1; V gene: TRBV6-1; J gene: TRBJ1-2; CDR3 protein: CASSEQGAFGYTF; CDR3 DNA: TGTGCCAGCAGTGAACAGGGGGCGTTTGGCTACACCTTC
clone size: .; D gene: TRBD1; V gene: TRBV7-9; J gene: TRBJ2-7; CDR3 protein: CASSLSRDSNYEQYF; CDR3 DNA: TGTGCCAGCAGCTTATCCCGGGACAGCAACTACGAGCAGTACTTC
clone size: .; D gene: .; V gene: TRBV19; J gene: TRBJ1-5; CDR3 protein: CASSTVDTGNQPQHF; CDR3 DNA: TGTGCCAGTAGCACCGTTGACACGGGCAATCAGCCCCAGCATTTT
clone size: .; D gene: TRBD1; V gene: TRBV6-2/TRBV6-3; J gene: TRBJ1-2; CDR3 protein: CASSLTGDSVRLRYYGYTF; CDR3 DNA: TGTGCCAGCAGTTTAACAGGGGATAGCGTGCGGTTGCGATACTATGGCTACACCTTC
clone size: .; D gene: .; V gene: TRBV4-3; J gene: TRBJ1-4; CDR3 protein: CASRGAANEKLFF; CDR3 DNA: TGCGCCAGCAGGGGCGCAGCTAATGAAAAACTGTTTTTT
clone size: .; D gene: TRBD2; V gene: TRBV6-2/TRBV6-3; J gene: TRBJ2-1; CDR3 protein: CASSYWRGTYNEQFF; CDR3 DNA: TGTGCCAGCAGTTACTGGCGGGGGACCTACAATGAGCAGTTCTTC
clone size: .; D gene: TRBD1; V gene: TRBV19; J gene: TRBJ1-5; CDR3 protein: CASSIGTGRDQPQHF; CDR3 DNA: TGTGCCAGTAGTATTGGGACAGGTAGGGATCAGCCCCAGCATTTT
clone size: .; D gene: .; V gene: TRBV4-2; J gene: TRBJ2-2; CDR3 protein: CASSQSGTGELFF; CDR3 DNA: TGTGCCAGCAGCCAATCGGGCACCGGGGAGCTGTTTTTT
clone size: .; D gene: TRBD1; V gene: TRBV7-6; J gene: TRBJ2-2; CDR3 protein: CASSLTGGGYTGELFF; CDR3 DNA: TGTGCCAGCAGCCTGACAGGGGGCGGATACACCGGGGAGCTGTTTTTT
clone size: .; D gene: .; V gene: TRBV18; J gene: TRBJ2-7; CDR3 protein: CASSTSYEQYF; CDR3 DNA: TGTGCCAGCTCAACTTCCTACGAGCAGTACTTC
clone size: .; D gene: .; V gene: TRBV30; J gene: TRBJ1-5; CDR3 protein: CAWSWRNQPQHF; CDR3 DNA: TGTGCCTGGAGTTGGCGCAATCAGCCCCAGCATTTT
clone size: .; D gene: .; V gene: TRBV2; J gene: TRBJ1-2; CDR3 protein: CASSDGRGLGYTF; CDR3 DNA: TGTGCCAGCAGTGACGGGCGGGGGCTTGGCTACACCTTC
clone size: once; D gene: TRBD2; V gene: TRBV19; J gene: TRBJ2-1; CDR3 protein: CASSTQAGGYYNEQFF; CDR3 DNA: TGTGCCAGTAGTACTCAAGCGGGGGGGTACTACAATGAGCAGTTCTTC
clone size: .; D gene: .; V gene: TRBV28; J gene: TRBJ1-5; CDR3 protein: CAITTGGQPQHF; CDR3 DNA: TGTGCCATCACGACGGGAGGTCAGCCCCAGCATTTT
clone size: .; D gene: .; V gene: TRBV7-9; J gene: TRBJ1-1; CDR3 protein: CALRNAGSGKNTEAFF; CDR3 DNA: TGTGCCCTCCGAAACGCCGGTAGCGGGAAAAACACTGAAGCTTTCTTT
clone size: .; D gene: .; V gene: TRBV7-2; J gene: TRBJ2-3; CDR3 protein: CASSLGQTQDTQYF; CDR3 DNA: TGTGCCAGCAGCTTAGGACAGACTCAAGATACGCAGTATTTT
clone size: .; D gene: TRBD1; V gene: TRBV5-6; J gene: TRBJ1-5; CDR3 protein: CASSTTDRGHLGNQPQHF; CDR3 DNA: TGTGCCAGCAGCACTACCGACAGGGGGCATTTGGGTAATCAGCCCCAGCATTTT
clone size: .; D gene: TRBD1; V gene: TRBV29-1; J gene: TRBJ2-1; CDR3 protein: CSVGGTGLMHEQFF; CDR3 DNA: TGCAGCGTGGGGGGGACAGGGTTAATGCATGAGCAGTTCTTC
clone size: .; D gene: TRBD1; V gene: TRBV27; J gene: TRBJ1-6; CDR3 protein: CASGLQGASYNSPLHF; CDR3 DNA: TGTGCCAGCGGACTACAGGGGGCTTCCTATAATTCACCCCTCCACTTT
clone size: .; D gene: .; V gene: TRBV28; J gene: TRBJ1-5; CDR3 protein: CASSTRRVGQPQHF; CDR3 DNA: TGTGCCAGCAGCACCCGACGGGTCGGCCAGCCCCAGCATTTT
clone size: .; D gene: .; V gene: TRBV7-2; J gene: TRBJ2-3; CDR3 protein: CASSLKRGRGVTDTQYF; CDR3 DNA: TGTGCCAGCAGCCTAAAACGTGGGCGGGGCGTCACAGATACGCAGTATTTT
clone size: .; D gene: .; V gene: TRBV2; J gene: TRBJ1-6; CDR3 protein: CASSVGQPNNSPLHF; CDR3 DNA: TGTGCCAGCAGTGTGGGGCAGCCCAATAATTCACCCCTCCACTTT
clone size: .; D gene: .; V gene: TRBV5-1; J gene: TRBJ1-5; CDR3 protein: CASSLELDSKPQHF; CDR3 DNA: TGCGCCAGCAGCTTGGAGCTAGATAGTAAGCCCCAGCATTTT